This is a list of T cell receptor beta chains from one sample in a study of blood T cell repertoires in COVID-19. The repertoire was sequenced with immunoSEQ multiplex PCR; TCRdb's copy has only in-frame clones and lacks some. The data show about 80,000 clones, roughly 82% seen once. Sequenced sample: peripheral blood. These receptors were collected from a man older than 75 with acute or convalescent COVID-19. Both conserved end residues are part of each CDR3. The D gene is left open where the match is weak. Some rows mark clone size as missing; the rest say once, few, many or name a class of expanded clone.

J gene	D gene	V gene	clone size	CDR3 DNA	CDR3 protein
TRBJ2-1	TRBD1	TRBV6-5	-	TGTGCCAGCAGTCGCCCGGGACAGAGTAATGAGCAGTTCTTC	CASSRPGQSNEQFF
TRBJ2-7	TRBD2	TRBV5-4	-	TGTGCCAGCAGCTTGGGGGGGGGACCTAAAGAGCAGTACTTC	CASSLGGGPKEQYF
TRBJ2-2	TRBD2	TRBV4-1	-	TGCGCCAGCAGCCAAGGTCTAAGCGCGGGGGGCACCGGGGAGCTGTTTTTT	CASSQGLSAGGTGELFF
TRBJ2-1	TRBD2	TRBV10-3	-	TGTGCCATCAGTGATAGTCTAGCGGGGGGGGATAGCTCCTACAATGAGCAGTTCTTC	CAISDSLAGGDSSYNEQFF
TRBJ2-4	-	TRBV3-1/TRBV3-2	-	TGTGCCAGCAGCCAAGACAGGAGGAGTTGGATAGCCAAAAACATTCAGTACTTC	CASSQDRRSWIAKNIQYF
TRBJ1-5	TRBD1	TRBV27	-	TGTGCCAGCAGTTTATTCGGGACAGAGGGCAATCAGCCCCAGCATTTT	CASSLFGTEGNQPQHF
TRBJ1-2	-	TRBV7-9	-	TGTGCCAGCAGCTTATGGGAGGGAAACAACTATGGCTACACCTTC	CASSLWEGNNYGYTF
TRBJ2-1	-	TRBV3-1/TRBV3-2	-	TGTGCCAGCAGCCAAGATTGGAGGAGGACGGACAATGAGCAGTTCTTC	CASSQDWRRTDNEQFF
TRBJ2-7	-	TRBV6-4	-	TGTGCCAGCAGTGACATCATCGGGGCCTACGAGCAGTACTTC	CASSDIIGAYEQYF
TRBJ1-4	TRBD1	TRBV18	-	TGTGCCAGCTCACCCGGACAGGGCTCGGGAAAACTGTTTTTT	CASSPGQGSGKLFF
TRBJ2-2	-	TRBV18	-	TGTGCCAGCTCACCACTAGGGAGTCACACCGGGGAGCTGTTTTTT	CASSPLGSHTGELFF
TRBJ1-3	TRBD1	TRBV19	-	TGTGCCAGTAGTATAATTGGAGGGACAGCCTCTGGAAACACCATATATTTT	CASSIIGGTASGNTIYF
TRBJ2-7	-	TRBV5-1	-	TGCGCCAGCAGCTTGGCCCCTCTCTCCTACGAGCAGTACTTC	CASSLAPLSYEQYF
TRBJ2-3	TRBD1	TRBV2	-	TGTGCCAGCAGTGGCCCCGGGACAGTGAGCACAGATACGCAGTATTTT	CASSGPGTVSTDTQYF
TRBJ1-2	TRBD1	TRBV19	-	TGTGCCAGTAGTATTCAGGGGGCGGTCGAAGGCTACACCTTC	CASSIQGAVEGYTF
TRBJ2-1	-	TRBV12-3/TRBV12-4	-	TGTGCCAGCAGCCCTAGGAATGAGCAGTTCTTC	CASSPRNEQFF
TRBJ2-3	TRBD2	TRBV10-1	-	TGCGCCAGCAGTGAAGAGGCGGGACTACCAAAGCAATGCGATACGCAGTATTTT	CASSEEAGLPKQCDTQYF
TRBJ2-3	-	TRBV5-1	-	TGCGCCAGCAGCTTGGGGGGCGGGGGCCTTACAGATACGCAGTATTTT	CASSLGGGGLTDTQYF
TRBJ2-3	-	TRBV18	-	TGTGCCAGCTCACCACCTATCAGGCTCCCAGATACGCAGTATTTT	CASSPPIRLPDTQYF
TRBJ2-3	-	TRBV5-1	-	TGCGCCAGCAGCTTGGGAGGCGGAGGTGGCACAGATACGCAGTATTTT	CASSLGGGGGTDTQYF
TRBJ1-1	-	TRBV9	-	TGTGCCAGCAGCGTAGTAGGTCAGGGAAACACTGAAGCTTTCTTT	CASSVVGQGNTEAFF
TRBJ2-3	-	TRBV5-1	-	TGCGCCAGCAGCTCAGGGACTGATACCACTAGCACAGATACGCAGTATTTT	CASSSGTDTTSTDTQYF
TRBJ1-2	TRBD1	TRBV4-2	few	TGTGCCAGCAGCCAAGAGGGACAGGGAACCTATGGCTACACCTTC	CASSQEGQGTYGYTF
TRBJ1-1	-	TRBV19	-	TGTGCCAGTAGTATTTTCGGGGGGACCCTGTACACTGAAGCTTTCTTT	CASSIFGGTLYTEAFF
TRBJ2-7	TRBD1	TRBV19	few	TGTGCCAGTAGTATAAGGCAGGGGGCCACCTACGAGCAGTACTTC	CASSIRQGATYEQYF
TRBJ2-7	-	TRBV5-4	-	TGTGCCAGCAGCGCTCGACAGGACTCCTACGAGCAGTACTTC	CASSARQDSYEQYF
TRBJ1-1	-	TRBV7-9	-	TGTGCCAGCAGCCTGCATCTGGAAGGGGACACTGAAGCTTTCTTT	CASSLHLEGDTEAFF
TRBJ2-7	-	TRBV3-1/TRBV3-2	-	TGTGCCAGCAGCGCCGCCTCAGGGGAAAGGGCTAAAGGGGAGCAGTACTTC	CASSAASGERAKGEQYF
TRBJ2-7	-	TRBV21-1	-	TGTGCCAGCAGCAAAAGGCAAGGGACTAGCGGGGCCCAAGGCTCCTACGAGCAGTACTTC	CASSKRQGTSGAQGSYEQYF
TRBJ2-7	TRBD2	TRBV11-2	-	TGTGCCAGCAGCCAGACTAGCGGGGGAACCTACGAGCAGTACTTC	CASSQTSGGTYEQYF
TRBJ2-3	-	TRBV3-1/TRBV3-2	-	TGTGCCAGCAGCCAGTCAATCACAGATACGCAGTATTTT	CASSQSITDTQYF
TRBJ2-1	TRBD1	TRBV24-1	-	TGTGCCACCCCCTTCGGACAGGGGTTTTGTGAGCAGTTCTTC	CATPFGQGFCEQFF
TRBJ1-3	TRBD1	TRBV5-4	-	TGTGCCAGCAGCCGGAACAGGGGGATATCTGGAAACACCATATATTTT	CASSRNRGISGNTIYF
TRBJ1-3	-	TRBV5-1	-	TGCGCCAGCAGCTCACTAACAGGAGACTCTGGAAACACCATATATTTT	CASSSLTGDSGNTIYF
TRBJ1-3	TRBD1	TRBV7-6	-	TGTGCCAGCAGCGTAGCCAGGACAGGGGTTGGAAACACCATATATTTT	CASSVARTGVGNTIYF
TRBJ1-5	-	TRBV29-1	-	TGCAGCGTTGGTGACGGGAGAAGCAATCAGCCCCAGCATTTT	CSVGDGRSNQPQHF
TRBJ1-2	-	TRBV2	-	TGTGCCAGCAGTAGACAGAGAGTTGGCTACACCTTC	CASSRQRVGYTF
TRBJ1-2	TRBD1	TRBV24-1	-	TGTGCCACCAGTGAGGGACAGAACTATGGCTACACCTTC	CATSEGQNYGYTF
TRBJ1-2	-	TRBV12-5	-	TGTGCTAGTGGTTTGTCTATCTCTAACTATGGCTACACCTTC	CASGLSISNYGYTF
TRBJ1-5	TRBD1	TRBV5-1	-	TGCGCCAGCAGCCCCGGGACAGGGGGCAATCAGCCCCAGCATTTT	CASSPGTGGNQPQHF
TRBJ1-2	-	TRBV5-6	-	TGTGCCAGCAGCTCAGGCTATGGCTACACCTTC	CASSSGYGYTF
TRBJ2-7	TRBD2	TRBV7-2	once	TGTGCCAGCAGCCTCAAGGGGACTAGCGGGGGGGCGTCCTACGAGCAGTACTTC	CASSLKGTSGGASYEQYF